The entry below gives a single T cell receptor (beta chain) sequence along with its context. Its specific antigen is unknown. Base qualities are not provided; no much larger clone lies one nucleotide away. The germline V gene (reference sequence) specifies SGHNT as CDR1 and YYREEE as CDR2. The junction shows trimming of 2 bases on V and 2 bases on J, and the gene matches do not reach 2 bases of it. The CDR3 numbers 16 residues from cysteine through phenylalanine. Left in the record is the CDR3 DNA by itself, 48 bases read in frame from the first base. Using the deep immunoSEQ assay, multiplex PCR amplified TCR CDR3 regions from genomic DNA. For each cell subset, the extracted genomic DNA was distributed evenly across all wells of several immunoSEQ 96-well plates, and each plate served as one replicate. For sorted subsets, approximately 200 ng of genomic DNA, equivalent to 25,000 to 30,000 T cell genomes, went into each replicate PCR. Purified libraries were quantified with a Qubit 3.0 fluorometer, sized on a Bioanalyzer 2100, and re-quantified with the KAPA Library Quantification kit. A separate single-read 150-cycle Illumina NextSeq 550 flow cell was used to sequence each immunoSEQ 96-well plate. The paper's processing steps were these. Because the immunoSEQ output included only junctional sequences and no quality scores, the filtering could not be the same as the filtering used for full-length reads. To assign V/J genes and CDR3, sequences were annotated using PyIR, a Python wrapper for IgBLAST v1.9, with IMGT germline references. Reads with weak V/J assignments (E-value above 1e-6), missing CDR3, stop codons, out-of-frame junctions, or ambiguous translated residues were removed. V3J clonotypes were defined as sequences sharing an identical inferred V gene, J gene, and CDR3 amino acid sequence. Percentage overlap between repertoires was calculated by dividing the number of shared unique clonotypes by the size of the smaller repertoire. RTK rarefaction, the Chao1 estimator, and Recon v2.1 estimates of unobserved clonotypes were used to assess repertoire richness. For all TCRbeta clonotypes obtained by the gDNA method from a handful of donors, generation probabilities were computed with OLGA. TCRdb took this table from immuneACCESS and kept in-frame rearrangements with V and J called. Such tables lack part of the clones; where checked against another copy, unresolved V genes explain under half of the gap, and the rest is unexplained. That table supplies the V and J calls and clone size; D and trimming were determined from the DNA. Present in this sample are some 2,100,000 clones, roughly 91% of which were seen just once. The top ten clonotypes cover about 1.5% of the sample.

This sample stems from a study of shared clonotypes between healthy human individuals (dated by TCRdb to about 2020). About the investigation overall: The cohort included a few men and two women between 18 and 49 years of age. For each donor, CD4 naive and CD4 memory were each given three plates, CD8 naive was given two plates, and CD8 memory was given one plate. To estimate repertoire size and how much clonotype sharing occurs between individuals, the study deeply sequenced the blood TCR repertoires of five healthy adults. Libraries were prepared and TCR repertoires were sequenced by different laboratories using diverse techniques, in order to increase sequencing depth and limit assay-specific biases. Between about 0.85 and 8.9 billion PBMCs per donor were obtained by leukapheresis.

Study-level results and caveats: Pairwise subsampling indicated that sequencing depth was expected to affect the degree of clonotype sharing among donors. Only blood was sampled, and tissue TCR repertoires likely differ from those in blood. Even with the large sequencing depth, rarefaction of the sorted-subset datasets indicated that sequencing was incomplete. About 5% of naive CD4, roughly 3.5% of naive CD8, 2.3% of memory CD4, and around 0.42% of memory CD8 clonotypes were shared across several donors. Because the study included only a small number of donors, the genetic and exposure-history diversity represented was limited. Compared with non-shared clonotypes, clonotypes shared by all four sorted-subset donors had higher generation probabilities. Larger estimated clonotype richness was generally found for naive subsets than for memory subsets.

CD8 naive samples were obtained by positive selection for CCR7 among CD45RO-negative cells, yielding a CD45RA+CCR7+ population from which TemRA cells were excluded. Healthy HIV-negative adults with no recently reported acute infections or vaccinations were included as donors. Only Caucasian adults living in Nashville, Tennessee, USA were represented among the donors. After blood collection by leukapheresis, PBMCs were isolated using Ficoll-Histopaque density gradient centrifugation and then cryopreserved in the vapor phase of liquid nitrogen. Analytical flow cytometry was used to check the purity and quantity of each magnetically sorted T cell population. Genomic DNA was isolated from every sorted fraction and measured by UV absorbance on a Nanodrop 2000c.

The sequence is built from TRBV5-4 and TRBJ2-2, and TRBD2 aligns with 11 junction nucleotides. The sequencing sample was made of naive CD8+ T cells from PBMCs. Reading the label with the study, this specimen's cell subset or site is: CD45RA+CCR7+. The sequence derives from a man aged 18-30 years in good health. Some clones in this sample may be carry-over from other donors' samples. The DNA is TGTGCCAGCAGCTTCGGACTAGCGGGTAACACCGGGGAGCTGTTTTTT. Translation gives CASSFGLAGNTGELFF. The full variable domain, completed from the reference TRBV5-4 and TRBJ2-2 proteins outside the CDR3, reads ETGVTQSPTHLIKTRGQQVTLRCSSQSGHNTVSWYQQALGQGPQFIFQYYREEENGRGNFPPRFSGLQFPNYSSELNVNALELDDSALYLCASSFGLAGNTGELFFGEGSRLTVL.